In this sample, the clone carrying this T cell receptor beta chain turned up many times. This record belongs to a study of regulatory T cells in long-lasting Graves disease. The CDR3 consists of 14 residues. In germline, CDR1 is SGHRS, CDR2 YFSETQ. Trimming removed 0 bases from V and 3 bases from J, with 10 bases in between. Time point in this sample: newly diagnosed GD, antithyroid drugs for less than 3 months. The TCR library was made from RNA that had been extracted from PBMCs in TRIzol. For TCR beta, libraries came from iRepertoire HTBI primers and Arm-PCR of CDR3 regions. TCRdb independently ran MiXCR on the multiplex PCR reads; one entry per CDR3 protein. The sample gives about 540,000 distinct CDR3 sequences, 13% of which show up once; 8% to 10% is in the top ten. These data also formed part of another study, on T cells in Graves' hyperthyroidism and ophthalmopathy.

The receptor was derived from a man aged 30 to 39 with Graves disease. This sample comprised peripheral blood mononuclear cells (PBMCs), obtained at new diagnosis, from a patient treated with antithyroid drugs. The J gene is TRBJ2-7, the V gene TRBV5-1; possible D gene TRBD1, 6 bases. CDR3 in DNA: TGCGCCAGCAGCTTGGACAGGGCCCTCTACGAGCAGTACTTC. It encodes CASSLDRALYEQYF.